Described below is a single T cell receptor (beta chain) sequence and its context. Its antigen is unknown. No quality values exist for individual bases; no much larger clone is one base distant. In the germline V gene, CDR1 corresponds to ENHRY and CDR2 to SYGVKD. The CDR3 goes from the cysteine to the phenylalanine over 15 residues. Here the CDR3 DNA is all that survives: 45 bases in frame from base 1. V is shortened by 4 bases, J by 2 bases, and the region joining them spans 15 bases. Collaborating institutions collected whole blood in K2EDTA tubes following their own protocols. For TCRbeta analysis, collaborators shipped samples as frozen whole blood, isolated PBMCs, or DNA extracted from either of those sample types. The data were taken from a study of blood T cell repertoires in COVID-19 (dated by TCRdb to the early 2020s). About the investigation overall: Samples from collaborators originated in the United States, Italy and Spain and spanned both the acute and convalescent phases of COVID-19. The prospective study material was composed of cDNA or gDNA derived from T cells, B-cell-depleted T cells, or PBMCs. Subjects who had been exposed to COVID-19, were actively infected with it, or had recovered from it provided the deeply sampled blood TCRbeta repertoires that made up the dataset. A freely available public database, intended as a resource for researchers studying the immune response to SARS-CoV-2, is where the repertoires were released. The samples were drawn from the first 160 participants of the ongoing ImmuneRACE study and from roughly 1,300 subjects provided by 6 global collaborators. Sample metadata almost always included a de-identified subject ID, COVID-19 status, age in years and sex. Where available, HLA class I and class II types were taken from metadata supplied by the sample provider and were not determined by assay-based typing.

Overall study outcomes, separate from this receptor: The amount of clinical and demographic metadata varied by source and participant and was provided uncurated.

The immunoSEQ Assay, a bias-controlled multiplex PCR, was used to amplify TCRbeta CDR3 regions from genomic DNA. The authors processed their data as follows. The number of nucleated cells in each sample was estimated from the amplification of reference gene primers within the assay. To quantify the absolute abundance of each unique TCRbeta CDR3 rearrangement, sequence reads were collapsed and filtered. For each sample, productive Simpson clonality was calculated as the square root of Simpson's diversity index across productive rearrangements. The table comes from immuneACCESS by way of TCRdb, which keeps in-frame sequences with V and J called. Part of the clones is missing from these tables; in studies checked, under half for an unresolved V gene and the rest for unknown reasons. Clone size and the V and J calls come from that table; the DNA yielded D and trimming. Here the sample has some 100,000 clones; around 80% occur a single time. The ten largest clones take up about 4.5% of the sample.

The sequenced material came from peripheral blood. The chain is encoded by TRBV10-3 joined to TRBJ2-7; 6 matching bases give a weak D call of TRBD1. This TCR was sampled from a human donor in a cohort sampled during active or convalescent COVID-19. The CDR3 region reads CAISGAPGDPYEQYF. The DNA sequence is as follows: TGTGCCATCAGTGGTGCCCCAGGGGATCCCTACGAGCAGTACTTC.